Listed here are 15 T cell receptor beta chains from one sample, sequenced in a study of chemoradiotherapy in HPV16-positive cancers. Sequencing was performed with immunoSEQ multiplex PCR; in TCRdb, only in-frame clones are kept and a portion is missing. The sample lists 12,000 or so clones; approximately 87% were seen once. The source material was blood, sampled from a patient who underwent chemoradiotherapy. The receptors derive from a human donor with HPV-associated anogenital cancer.

The V and J genes are TRBV7-8 and TRBJ2-3, with D perhaps assigned TRBD1 or TRBD2 (6 bases each). This CDR3 contains 16 residues. Germline CDR1 SGHVS, CDR2 FQNEAQ. V gave up 1 base and J gave up 2 bases, with 13 bases separating them. CDR3: CASSLVGGVSTDTQYF. The CDR3 DNA follows: TGTGCCAGCAGCTTAGTGGGGGGCGTCTCCACAGATACGCAGTATTTT.

CDR3 in amino acids: CASWSGGTGELFF. As DNA, the CDR3 is TGTGCCAGTTGGTCGGGGGGCACCGGGGAGCTGTTTTTT. The rearrangement joins TRBV19 to TRBJ2-2; 7 nucleotides align to TRBD2. CDR1 is LNHDA and CDR2 is SQIVND in the germline V gene (reference sequence). The trim removed 8 bases at V and 4 bases at J, leaving 4 bases unmatched. This CDR3 contains 13 residues.

This chain joins TRBV14 and TRBJ1-2; the D gene is possibly TRBD1 (6 bases). V dropped 4 bases and J dropped 3 bases, with 9 bases sitting between them. In germline, CDR1 is SGHDN, CDR2 FVKESK. This CDR3 is 13 amino acids long. CDR3: CASSRDTYYGYTF. DNA for the CDR3: TGTGCCAGCAGCCGGGACACTTACTATGGCTACACCTTC.

The gene calls are TRBV6-5 and TRBJ1-2; 7 positions match TRBD1. Per the germline V gene, CDR1 is MNHEY and CDR2 is SVGAGI. The V segment lost 2 bases and the J segment 5 bases; nucleotides outside the gene matches: 5. The CDR3 covers 14 residues. CDR3 sequence: CASSYRQGGYGYTF. The CDR3 coding sequence is TGTGCCAGCAGTTACCGACAGGGAGGATATGGCTACACCTTC.

The V call is TRBV5-4, the J call TRBJ1-3; the match to TRBD1 covers 7 bases. Trimming cost V 3 bases and J 0 bases; bases outside gene matches: 6. Germline values: CDR1 SGHNT, CDR2 YYREEE (reference sequence). The CDR3 contains 16 residues. CDR3 amino acids: CASSSQGGRSGNTIYF. CDR3 nucleotides: TGTGCCAGCAGCTCCCAAGGGGGCCGCTCTGGAAACACCATATATTTT.

The chain employs TRBV12-5 and TRBJ2-1; tentative D call: TRBD1 (7 bases). Trimming took 3 bases from V and 6 from J, leaving 15 bases between them. The length of the CDR3 is 15 residues. Germline V gene sequence: CDR1 LGHNT, CDR2 FRNRAP. This CDR3 is CASGFGQGGVNEQFF. The DNA of the CDR3 is TGTGCTAGTGGTTTCGGGCAGGGGGGCGTCAATGAGCAGTTCTTC. Complete variable domain (other parts from reference TRBV12-5 and TRBJ2-1): DARVTQTPRHKVTEMGQEVTMRCQPILGHNTVFWYRQTMMQGLELLAYFRNRAPLDDSGMPKDRFSAEMPDATLATLKIQPSEPRDSAVYFCASGFGQGGVNEQFFGPGTRLTVL.

The genes are TRBV6-1 and TRBJ2-1; possible D gene TRBD2, 6 bases. Germline V lookup: CDR1 MNHNS, CDR2 SASEGT. Trimming removed 4 bases from V and 5 bases from J, with 15 bases in between. The CDR3 length is 15 residues. The CDR3 sequence: CASSVQEGGHNEQFF. The CDR3 bases are TGTGCCAGCAGTGTCCAGGAGGGCGGACACAATGAGCAGTTCTTC.

The chain recombines TRBV4-1 with TRBJ2-7; D remains unclear. The V end was cut by 4 bases, the J end by 3 bases, with 13 bases between. Germline values: CDR1 MGHRA, CDR2 YSYEKL. The CDR3 consists of 14 residues. The CDR3 region is CASSLLRQYYEQYF. The CDR3 DNA sequence: TGCGCCAGCAGCCTACTTAGGCAGTACTACGAGCAGTACTTC.

The rearrangement joins TRBV5-4 to TRBJ1-2; D is perhaps TRBD1 (5 bases). V was shortened by 2 bases and J by 4 bases, with 12 bases between the two germline ends. The CDR3 contains 14 residues. CDR1 and CDR2 (germline): SGHNT, YYREEE (reference sequence). The CDR3 nucleotides are TGTGCCAGCAGCTTAGAGCAGGGAATCTATGGCTACACCTTC. Encoded protein: CASSLEQGIYGYTF.

The chain combines TRBV18 with TRBJ2-4, with a weak D call TRBD2 (6 bases). This CDR3 is 17 amino acids long. Germline V gene lookup returns CDR1 KGHSH and CDR2 LQKENI. The V and J ends lost 3 bases and 0 bases respectively, with 15 bases between them. The CDR3 protein is CASSPPGGLQAKNIQYF. The CDR3 DNA reads TGTGCCAGCTCACCGCCCGGGGGACTTCAAGCCAAAAACATTCAGTACTTC.

The chain links TRBV13 to TRBJ1-5; maybe TRBD1 (5 bases). The germline V gene encodes CDR1 PRHDT and CDR2 FYEKMQ (reference sequence). CDR3 length equals 15 residues. The germline V and J ends were trimmed by 4 bases and 2 bases, with 12 bases remaining between them. The CDR3 sequence: CASSSGLSGNQPQHF. The CDR3, as DNA: TGTGCCAGCAGCTCAGGGCTTTCGGGCAATCAGCCCCAGCATTTT.

The genes are TRBV11-3 and TRBJ2-1; no reliable D call. CDR3 length: 15 residues. Trimming removed 4 bases from V and 8 bases from J, with 18 bases in between. Germline V lookup: CDR1 SGHNT, CDR2 YENEEA. The DNA for the CDR3 is TGTGCCAGCAGCTCCCGGATCCCACCACGGGATGAGCAGTTCTTC. This gives the protein CASSSRIPPRDEQFF.

This chain joins TRBV5-4 and TRBJ1-5; D not certain. Per germline, CDR1 SGHNT and CDR2 YYREEE (reference sequence). The CDR3 totals 13 residues. V was pared by 2 bases and J by 6 bases, with 9 bases between. The CDR3 region has the DNA TGTGCCAGCAGCTTAATAAGGTGTCAGCCCCAGCATTTT. Translated: CASSLIRCQPQHF. The variable domain in full, completed from reference TRBV5-4 and TRBJ1-5, reads ETGVTQSPTHLIKTRGQQVTLRCSSQSGHNTVSWYQQALGQGPQFIFQYYREEENGRGNFPPRFSGLQFPNYSSELNVNALELDDSALYLCASSLIRCQPQHFGDGTRLSIL.

The chain links TRBV6-6 to TRBJ1-3; TRBD1 matches at 9 bases. This CDR3 contains 16 residues. Looked up from germline, CDR1 is MNHNY and CDR2 is SVGAGI (reference sequence). Trimming cost V 5 bases and J 2 bases; bases outside gene matches: 7. As DNA, the CDR3 is TGTGCCAGCAGTCACATCCGGGACAGGGCTGGAAACACCATATATTTT. The encoded protein is CASSHIRDRAGNTIYF.

The chain has TRBV6-5 and TRBJ1-6; D call uncertain. Germline CDR1 and CDR2: MNHEY and SVGAGI. The CDR3 extends over 15 amino acids. The V gene lost 7 bases and the J gene lost 0 bases, with 10 bases spanning the gap. CDR3 in amino acids: CASTAGSSYNSPLHF. Here the CDR3 DNA reads TGTGCCAGCACCGCGGGGAGCTCCTATAATTCACCCCTCCACTTT.